The 10 T cell receptor beta chains below come from one sample, sequenced in a study of T cells in Graves' hyperthyroidism and ophthalmopathy. Regions amplified from RNA transcripts were the TCR beta CDR3 regions. The primer set for the first-round RT-PCR of the TCR CDR3 was HTBI. TCRdb recomputed calls from the multiplex PCR reads with MiXCR, one row per CDR3 protein. This table holds 200,000 to 250,000 distinct CDR3 sequences, 15% to 20% found once. Sequenced material: blood. These TCRs come from a man aged 50-60 years with Graves' hyperthyroidism.

This clonotype appeared many times. The chain recombines TRBV6-2 or TRBV6-3 with TRBJ2-7, with 7 bases lining up with TRBD1. The germline V gene has CDR1 MNHEY and CDR2 SVGEGT. This CDR3 has 14 residues. V shed 6 bases and J 3 bases; nucleotides not matched to a gene: 8. CDR3 protein: CASSPGQSFYEQYF. In DNA form, the CDR3 reads TGTGCCAGCAGCCCGGGACAGTCTTTCTACGAGCAGTACTTC.

This clonotype was seen ten or more times. The chain carries TRBV20-1 and TRBJ2-2; D gene uncertain. In germline, CDR1 is DFQATT, CDR2 SNEGSKA (reference sequence). V dropped 1 base and J dropped 2 bases, with 5 bases sitting between them. CDR3 length: 13 amino acids. CDR3 sequence: CSARGSNTGELFF. The CDR3, as DNA: TGCAGTGCTAGAGGCAGTAACACCGGGGAGCTGTTTTTT.

The rearrangement uses TRBV9 and TRBJ2-3, with TRBD2 matching over 7 bases. Trimming at V came to 4 bases and at J to 6 bases, leaving 11 bases not matched to a gene. Germline CDR1 is SGDLS and CDR2 is YYNGEE. The CDR3 is made up of 15 amino acids. The chain's CDR3 is CASSPDSPGGDTQYF. CDR3 nucleotides: TGTGCCAGCAGCCCCGACTCTCCCGGGGGGGATACGCAGTATTTT.

This clonotype showed up many times. The gene calls are TRBV2 and TRBJ2-1; the D is unclear. V was clipped by 4 bases and J by 0 bases, with 10 bases between them. Germline CDR1 and CDR2: SNHLY and FYNNEI. The CDR3 has 15 residues. The chain's CDR3 is CASSVVQSSYNEQFF. The CDR3 DNA reads TGTGCCAGCAGTGTAGTGCAGAGCTCCTACAATGAGCAGTTCTTC.

Points on this clonotype: Sequence at one end of the junction differs from germline and may be a read error. The chain carries TRBV6-1 and TRBJ1-1; TRBD1 might be the D (5 bases). CDR1 is MNHNS, CDR2 SASEGT, per germline. CDR3 size: 13 residues. The chain's CDR3 is CATSLGQGTEAFF. The CDR3 coding sequence is TGTGCCACCAGTTTGGGCCAGGGCACTGAAGCTTTCTTT.

This clonotype was recorded many times. The germline gene is not matched at one end of the junction; a read error may be the cause. This chain connects TRBV5-1 to TRBJ2-7, with 11 nucleotides matching TRBD2. The length of the CDR3 is 14 residues. Germline V gives CDR1 SGHRS, CDR2 YFSETQ. CDR3 DNA: TGTGCCAGCAGTCCAACTAGCGGGAGCTACGAGCAGTACTTC. It translates to CASSPTSGSYEQYF.

This clonotype was detected many times. The chain combines TRBV15 with TRBJ1-5; maybe TRBD1 (6 bases). The CDR3 extends over 16 amino acids. Germline V gene sequence: CDR1 LNHNV, CDR2 YYDKDF (reference sequence). Trimming took off 1 base at V and 1 base at J, with 11 bases between the two ends. The CDR3 sequence: CATSRGGGESNQPQHF. Written as DNA, the CDR3 is TGTGCCACCAGCAGAGGGGGGGGCGAGAGCAATCAGCCCCAGCATTTT.

This chain connects TRBV28 to TRBJ2-7; D is uncertain. CDR3 size: 13 residues. Trimming shortened V by 3 bases and J by 2 bases, and 8 bases separated the two germline ends. Germline CDR1 and CDR2: MDHEN and SYDVKM. The CDR3 sequence is CASSFASTYEQYF. The CDR3 DNA is TGTGCCAGCAGTTTCGCCAGTACCTACGAGCAGTACTTC. Full variable domain (rest looked up from reference TRBV28 and TRBJ2-7): DVKVTQSSRYLVKRTGEKVFLECVQDMDHENMFWYRQDPGLGLRLIYFSYDVKMKEKGDIPEGYSVSREKKERFSLILESASTNQTSMYLCASSFASTYEQYFGPGTRLTVT.

With regard to this clonotype: A much larger clonotype is one base distant, so this may be a read error. V gene TRBV7-3 combines with J gene TRBJ2-1; 8 bases line up with TRBD2. The CDR3 contains 16 residues. The V gene end was trimmed by 5 bases and the J gene end by 8 bases; junction bases not matched to a gene: 14. Germline V lookup: CDR1 SGHTA, CDR2 FQGTGA. The DNA of the CDR3 is TGTGCCAGCAGCCCCCGGTGGGCGGGAGGATACGATGAGCAGTTCTTC. It yields the protein CASSPRWAGGYDEQFF.

This clonotype appeared many times. Written as DNA, the CDR3 is TGTGCCAGCGGAAGGGACAGTGGATATACTGAAGCTTTCTTT. It yields the protein CASGRDSGYTEAFF. The genes are TRBV11-2 and TRBJ1-1, with 7 bases fitting TRBD1. This CDR3 contains 14 residues. Germline CDR1 SGHAT, CDR2 FQNNGV. The J segment lost 5 bases and the V segment lost 8 bases, leaving 11 bases of the junction unmatched.